This TCR beta chain emerged from a study of beta chain features in type 1 diabetes. Whole-study results and caveats: Any HLA-type effect on TCRB rearrangement remained unresolved here.

The V gene lost 6 bases and the J gene lost 0 bases, with 12 bases spanning the gap. In germline, CDR1 is MNHEY, CDR2 SVGAGI. This CDR3 comprises 14 residues. A single count supports this clone. Its target is not known. Reverse transcribing all isolated RNA meant expressed TCRB transcripts were sequenced. TCRdb's copy holds only in-frame clones and misses some; the assay was immunoSEQ multiplex PCR. This table holds 150,000 to 200,000 clones, about 9.8% found once. Sequencing was performed on central memory CD4+ T cells from blood. The chain employs TRBV6-5 and TRBJ2-7, with D possibly being TRBD2 (6 bases). This clonotype was obtained from a woman aged 18-29 years in good health. CDR3 coding DNA: TGTGCCAGCAGGCAGGCGGGGAGCTCCTACGAGCAGTACTTC. Translated, it gives CASRQAGSSYEQYF.